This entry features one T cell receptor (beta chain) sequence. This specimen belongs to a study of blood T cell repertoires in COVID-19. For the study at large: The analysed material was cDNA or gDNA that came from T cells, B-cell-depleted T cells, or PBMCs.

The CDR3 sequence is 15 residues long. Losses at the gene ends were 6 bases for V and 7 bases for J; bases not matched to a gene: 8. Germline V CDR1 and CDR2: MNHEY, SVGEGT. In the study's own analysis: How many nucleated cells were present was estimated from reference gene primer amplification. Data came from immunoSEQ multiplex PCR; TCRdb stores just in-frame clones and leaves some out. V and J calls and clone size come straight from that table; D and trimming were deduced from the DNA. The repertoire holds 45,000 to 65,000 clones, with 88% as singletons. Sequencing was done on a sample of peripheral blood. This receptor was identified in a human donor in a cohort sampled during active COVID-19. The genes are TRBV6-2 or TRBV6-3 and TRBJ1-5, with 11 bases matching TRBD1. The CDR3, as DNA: TGTGCCAGCAGCGGGACAGGGGGGACTAGGCAGCCCCAGCATTTT. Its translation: CASSGTGGTRQPQHF.